This T cell receptor (beta chain) was profiled in a study of shared clonotypes between healthy human individuals. On the study more broadly: Donors were a couple of women and a few men aged 18 to 49. Overall study findings and caveats: The study sampled only blood, and tissue repertoires likely differ.

Germline values: CDR1 MGHRA, CDR2 YSYEKL. This CDR3 region has 14 residues. The V gene lost 2 bases and the J gene lost 5 bases, with 9 bases spanning the gap. Adult donors, all healthy and HIV-negative, had no recent acute infections or vaccinations. Profiled with immunoSEQ multiplex PCR; TCRdb holds only in-frame clones, not every one. The sample holds about 92,000 clones, 40% to 55% seen once. This clone was seen ten or more times. Its antigen is undetermined. The specimen was PBMCs. The chain couples TRBV4-1 to TRBJ1-4; D remains unclear. The source is a woman aged 40 to 50 in good health. Some clones in this sample may be carry-over from other donors' samples. CDR3 protein: CASSQSRGNEKLFF. Here the CDR3 DNA reads TGCGCCAGCAGCCAATCACGAGGGAATGAAAAACTGTTTTTT.